This T cell receptor beta chain emerged from a study of shared clonotypes between healthy human individuals. Study observations and caveats: The sole specimen, blood, was sampled, and tissue repertoires likely differ.

The table came from immunoSEQ multiplex PCR; TCRdb's copy has only in-frame clones and leaves some out. The sample lists more than 2 million clones; 95% were seen once. As for this clone: Its antigen remains unidentified.

Germline loops: CDR1 SGHTA, CDR2 FQGNSA. CDR3 length equals 14 residues. V was shortened by 3 bases and J by 4 bases, with 13 bases between the two germline ends. V is TRBV7-2 and J is TRBJ2-7; the D call may be TRBD1 or TRBD2 (5 bases each). This clonotype originated in a man aged 18 to 29 in good health. The specimen sequenced was naive CD4+ T cells sorted from blood. Subset given: CD45RA+ positively selected. CDR3 in DNA: TGTGCCAGCAGCTTGAGTGAGGGGCCGTACGAGCAGTACTTC. Residues: CASSLSEGPYEQYF.